This TCR beta chain came from a study of T cells in localized non-small cell lung cancer. The germline gives CDR1 SGHNT, CDR2 YENEEA. This CDR3 is 14 amino acids long. The V and J ends lost 1 base and 4 bases, in that order; junction bases with no gene match: 1. Measured with immunoSEQ multiplex PCR; TCRdb has only the in-frame clones, and not every one. The sample lists about 2,300 clones; 26% were seen once. This sample comprised lung tumor tissue, obtained before any cancer treatment. The receptor was derived from a male donor at least 60 years old with stage II squamous cell lung carcinoma. The chain couples TRBV11-3 to TRBJ1-2; 9 positions match TRBD1. As DNA, the CDR3 is TGTGCCAGCAGCTTAGGGGACAGGGTCTATGGCTACACCTTC. It encodes CASSLGDRVYGYTF.